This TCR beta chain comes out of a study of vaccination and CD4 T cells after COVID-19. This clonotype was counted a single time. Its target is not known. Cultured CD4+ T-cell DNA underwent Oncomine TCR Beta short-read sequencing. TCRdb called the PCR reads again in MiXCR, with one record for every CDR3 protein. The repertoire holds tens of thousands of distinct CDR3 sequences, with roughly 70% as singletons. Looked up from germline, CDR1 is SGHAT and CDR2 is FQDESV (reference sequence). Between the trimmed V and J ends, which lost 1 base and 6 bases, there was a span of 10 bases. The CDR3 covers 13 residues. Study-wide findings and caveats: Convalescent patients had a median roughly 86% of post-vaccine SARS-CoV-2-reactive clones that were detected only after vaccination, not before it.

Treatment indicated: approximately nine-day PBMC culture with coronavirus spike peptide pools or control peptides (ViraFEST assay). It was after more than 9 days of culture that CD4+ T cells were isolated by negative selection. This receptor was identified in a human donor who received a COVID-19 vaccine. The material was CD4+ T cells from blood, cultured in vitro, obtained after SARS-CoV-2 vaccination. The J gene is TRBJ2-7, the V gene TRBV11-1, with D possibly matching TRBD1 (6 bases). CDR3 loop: CASSLGSRGEQYF. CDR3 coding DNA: TGTGCCAGCAGCTTAGGAAGCAGGGGCGAGCAGTACTTC.